Each of the 28 T cell receptor beta chains below was sequenced from the same sample in a study of early T cells in non-severe SARS-CoV-2 infection (dated by TCRdb to the early 2020s). Library generation was performed with 5' RACE. Sequenced on a NextSeq 500. Using fastp at Q25 and MiXCR, TCRdb reprocessed the public reads and kept productive beta chains. One record per CDR3 amino acid sequence lists the most common genes and DNA. A total of over 30,000 distinct CDR3 sequences appear in this sample, 6% to 7.5% of them only once. The ten largest clones capture about 13% of the sample. The sample in question was whole blood, obtained at baseline. These receptor sequences come from an adult who was a healthcare worker with PCR-confirmed SARS-CoV-2 infection or an uninfected control (not recorded which).

The chain has TRBV5-6 and TRBJ1-1; D possibly corresponds to TRBD1 (5 bases). CDR3 length: 14 amino acids. V was trimmed by 2 bases and J by 5 bases, leaving 13 bases between them. CDR1 and CDR2 from the germline V gene are SGHDT and YYEEEE. As DNA, the CDR3 is TGTGCCAGCAGCTTAATTCAGGGATGGACTGAAGCTTTCTTT. It translates to CASSLIQGWTEAFF.

This clonotype was seen a few times. V is TRBV10-3 and J is TRBJ2-5, with D hard to call. The ends were cut back, 0 bases at V and 1 base at J, with 3 bases in the middle. This CDR3 is built from 13 residues. Looked up from germline, CDR1 is ENHRY and CDR2 is SYGVKD. The CDR3 nucleotides are TGTGCCATCAGTGAGTCGCCCCAAGAGACCCAGTACTTC. Its protein is CAISESPQETQYF.

This rearrangement joins TRBV7-2 to TRBJ2-7; unclear D gene. Trimming removed 1 base from V and 4 bases from J, with 11 bases in between. Germline CDR1 is SGHTA and CDR2 is FQGNSA. This CDR3 has 14 amino acids. The chain's CDR3 is CASSLGPGAYEQYF. CDR3 coding DNA: TGTGCCAGCAGCTTAGGTCCGGGCGCATACGAGCAGTACTTC.

This rearrangement joins TRBV6-5 to TRBJ2-1, with D tentatively TRBD1 or TRBD2 (7 bases each). Trimming left V 8 bases short and J 4 bases short, with 15 bases between. CDR1 and CDR2 from the germline V gene are MNHEY and SVGAGI. This CDR3 has 14 residues. The CDR3 sequence is CASATGRGYNEQFF. The CDR3 nucleotides are TGTGCCAGCGCGACAGGGAGGGGTTACAATGAGCAGTTCTTC.

This chain links TRBV4-1 with TRBJ2-1; unclear D gene. The CDR3 length is 13 residues. V dropped 0 bases and J dropped 9 bases, with 9 bases sitting between them. The germline gives CDR1 MGHRA, CDR2 YSYEKL. CDR3 amino acids: CASSQDWYREQFF. Here the CDR3 DNA reads TGCGCCAGCAGCCAAGATTGGTATCGTGAGCAGTTCTTC.

This clonotype was observed many times. The V call is TRBV7-9, the J call TRBJ2-5; D is unresolved. The CDR3 extends over 14 amino acids. The V and J ends lost 6 bases and 3 bases respectively, with 14 bases between them. In germline, CDR1 is SEHNR, CDR2 FQNEAQ (reference sequence). The CDR3 region has the DNA TGTGCCAGCAGTCGCGACGACGTTAAAGAGACCCAGTACTTC. This codes for CASSRDDVKETQYF.

This clonotype has a handful of counts. The V and J genes are TRBV5-6 and TRBJ2-1; 9 nucleotides align to TRBD1. Germline assignment: CDR1 SGHDT and CDR2 YYEEEE. V lost 2 bases to trimming and J lost 8 bases; unmatched junction nucleotides: 11. This CDR3 has 16 residues. The CDR3 spells CASSFSRDRVVDEQFF. The CDR3 DNA is TGTGCCAGCAGCTTTTCCCGGGACAGGGTGGTCGATGAGCAGTTCTTC.

The rearrangement uses TRBV7-9 and TRBJ1-6; possibly TRBD1 for D (5 bases). The germline gives CDR1 SEHNR, CDR2 FQNEAQ (reference sequence). There are 15 residues in the CDR3. V shed 5 bases and J shed 7 bases, with 15 bases lying between them. The CDR3 DNA reads as TGTGCCAGCAGCCCCCGGATGGGGGAGAATTCACCCCTCCACTTT. Residues: CASSPRMGENSPLHF.

This clonotype was found a few times. The chain carries TRBV7-9 and TRBJ2-1; 9 bases fit TRBD1. This CDR3 region has 14 residues. The junction had 2 bases not matched to a gene; V was cut back by 3 bases and J by 5 bases. Germline V gene data show CDR1 as SEHNR and CDR2 as FQNEAQ (reference sequence). CDR3 bases: TGTGCCAGCAGCTTCCGGGACAGGGACAATGAGCAGTTCTTC. It translates to CASSFRDRDNEQFF.

This clonotype was detected many times. The CDR3: CASSLSTGYNEQFF. The CDR3 DNA follows: TGTGCCAGCAGCCTTTCGACAGGATACAATGAGCAGTTCTTC. The rearrangement links TRBV7-6 to TRBJ2-1, with D maybe TRBD1 (6 bases). Trimming took 5 bases from V and 4 from J, leaving 12 bases between them. The CDR3 consists of 14 residues. The germline V gene encodes CDR1 SGHVS and CDR2 FNYEAQ.

This clonotype has more than one count but fewer than ten. The chain uses TRBV7-9 and TRBJ2-5; 8 bases agree with TRBD2. CDR3 length: 16 amino acids. CDR1 is SEHNR and CDR2 is FQNEAQ in the germline V gene (reference sequence). Losses at the gene ends were 3 bases for V and 5 bases for J; bases not matched to a gene: 11. CDR3 loop: CASSFGQAGASETQYF. The CDR3 region has the DNA TGTGCCAGCAGCTTTGGTCAAGCGGGAGCGTCGGAGACCCAGTACTTC.

The rearrangement links TRBV2 to TRBJ1-5, with D unresolved. V was cut by 7 bases and J by 3 bases, with 13 bases left in between. The CDR3 is made up of 14 amino acids. Germline CDR1 reads SNHLY; CDR2 reads FYNNEI. CDR3 amino acids: CASTDGSLNQPQHF. In nucleotides, the CDR3 is TGTGCCAGCACCGACGGCAGTCTCAATCAGCCCCAGCATTTT.

This clonotype was seen ten or more times. The V call is TRBV6-6, the J call TRBJ2-3, with D hard to call. Trimming cost V 2 bases and J 2 bases, with 8 bases left between them. Per germline, CDR1 MNHNY and CDR2 SVGAGI (reference sequence). This CDR3 spans 14 amino acids. CDR3 residues: CASSYGGNTDTQYF. For the CDR3, the DNA is TGTGCCAGCAGTTACGGCGGTAACACAGATACGCAGTATTTT.

This clonotype was picked up a small number of times. A read error may produce the germline difference seen at one junction end. V usage is TRBV7-6 and J usage is TRBJ2-3; 8 bases match TRBD2. This CDR3 comprises 17 residues. From germline, CDR1 is SGHVS and CDR2 FNYEAQ. The CDR3 DNA reads TGTGCCTGCAGCTTAGGTAGAGGGCGGGAGGCCACAGATACGCAGTATTTT. Translation gives CACSLGRGREATDTQYF.

Only a few counts were recorded for this clonotype. This chain connects TRBV14 to TRBJ2-2; TRBD2 aligns across 14 bases. The V gene end was trimmed by 1 base and the J gene end by 6 bases; junction bases not matched to a gene: 4. CDR3 length: 17 residues. Germline loops: CDR1 SGHDN, CDR2 FVKESK. CDR3 sequence (DNA): TGTGCCAGCAGCCAAGGATCGACTAGCGGGAGGGCCGGGGAGCTGTTTTTT. Protein: CASSQGSTSGRAGELFF.

This clonotype qualifies as medium-sized. The chain links TRBV7-9 to TRBJ1-1, with TRBD1 matching over 7 bases. The CDR3 totals 15 residues. From germline, CDR1 is SEHNR and CDR2 FQNEAQ (reference sequence). With 3 bases clipped from V and 1 base from J, the junction kept 5 bases outside the gene matches. The CDR3 nucleotides are TGTGCCAGCAGCTTGATGGCAGGGGGGAACACTGAAGCTTTCTTT. Its translation is CASSLMAGGNTEAFF.

In this sample, this clonotype turned up a few times. This chain links TRBV11-2 with TRBJ1-3; tentatively, D is TRBD1 (6 bases). The CDR3 runs to 17 residues. Germline CDR1 reads SGHAT; CDR2 reads FQNNGV. Trimming removed 5 bases at V and 0 bases at J, with 17 bases between. The CDR3 sequence: CASSPLDSSFSGNTIYF. The CDR3 nucleotides are TGTGCCAGCAGCCCCTTGGACAGTTCCTTCTCTGGAAACACCATATATTTT.

There are many counts of this clonotype. This sequence joins TRBV20-1 and TRBJ1-2; D gene ambiguous. This CDR3 has 12 residues. Trimming took off 7 bases at V and 4 bases at J, with 13 bases between the two ends. Germline CDR1 is DFQATT and CDR2 is SNEGSKA (reference sequence). The CDR3 coding sequence is TGCAGTGTCACAGCCGGAGGCTATGGCTACACCTTC. Its protein product is CSVTAGGYGYTF.

The V call is TRBV4-1, the J call TRBJ2-3; 9 positions agree with TRBD2. From germline, CDR1 is MGHRA and CDR2 YSYEKL. The CDR3 covers 16 residues. V dropped 3 bases and J dropped 0; count of bases not matched to a gene: 4. The CDR3 protein is CASSQQTSGSTDTQYF. The CDR3 DNA reads as TGCGCCAGCAGCCAGCAGACTAGCGGTAGCACAGATACGCAGTATTTT.

The CDR3 DNA is TGTGCCAGCAGTGATTCTAGCGGCACCTACAATGAGCAGTTCTTC. This encodes CASSDSSGTYNEQFF. The V and J genes are TRBV13 and TRBJ2-1, with 7 bases identical to TRBD2. Looked up from germline, CDR1 is PRHDT and CDR2 is FYEKMQ (reference sequence). There are 15 residues in the CDR3. The junction had 7 bases not matched to a gene; V was cut back by 6 bases and J by 2 bases. Based on the CDR3 plus reference TRBV13 and TRBJ2-1, the full variable domain is AAGVIQSPRHLIKEKRETATLKCYPIPRHDTVYWYQQGPGQDPQFLISFYEKMQSDKGSIPDRFSAQQFSDYHSELNMSSLELGDSALYFCASSDSSGTYNEQFFGPGTRLTVL.

There are a few counts of this clonotype. The chain links TRBV7-9 to TRBJ1-6; D ambiguous. CDR3 length: 13 residues. The germline V and J ends were trimmed by 3 bases and 6 bases, with 6 bases remaining between them. The germline V gene encodes CDR1 SEHNR and CDR2 FQNEAQ (reference sequence). DNA of the CDR3: TGTGCCAGCAGCTTTGGTCTTAATTCACCCCTCCACTTT. Protein sequence: CASSFGLNSPLHF.

The chain couples TRBV20-1 to TRBJ1-4; 10 bases agree with TRBD1. V gave up 5 bases and J gave up 0 bases; unmatched junction bases: 9. This CDR3 region has 17 residues. CDR1 DFQATT and CDR2 SNEGSKA come from the germline V gene (reference sequence). The CDR3 reads CSALDGTGVATNEKLFF. The CDR3 DNA is TGCAGTGCTTTGGACGGGACAGGGGTGGCAACTAATGAAAAACTGTTTTTT.

V is TRBV4-3 and J is TRBJ2-1, with 16 bases aligning to TRBD2. From germline, CDR1 is LGHNA and CDR2 YSLEER. The CDR3 covers 18 residues. Trimming cost V 3 bases and J 7 bases; bases outside gene matches: 9. For the CDR3, the DNA is TGCGCCAGCAGCCACTCCTGGGGACTAGCGGGAGGGCGTAATGAGCAGTTCTTC. The encoded protein is CASSHSWGLAGGRNEQFF.

This clonotype has a handful of counts. The chain recombines TRBV6-2 or TRBV6-3 with TRBJ2-5; weak D call: TRBD2 (5 bases). The CDR3 is 14 amino acids. CDR1 and CDR2 (germline): MNHEY, SVGEGT. Trimming took off 8 bases at V and 2 bases at J, with 15 bases between the two ends. CDR3 nucleotides: TGTGCCAGCGCCACGAGGGATGTTCAAGAGACCCAGTACTTC. The encoded protein is CASATRDVQETQYF.

This clonotype occurred many times. The chain uses TRBV20-1 and TRBJ1-4; 9 bases fit TRBD1. V was pared by 2 bases and J by 7 bases, with 5 bases of the junction left unmatched. CDR1 is DFQATT and CDR2 is SNEGSKA in the germline V gene (reference sequence). The length of the CDR3 is 14 residues. The CDR3, as DNA: TGCAGTGCTAGACCGGGACAGGGAAGTGAAAAACTGTTTTTT. Translating it yields CSARPGQGSEKLFF.

This clonotype was detected ten times or more. The gene calls are TRBV6-5 and TRBJ2-1; 8 bases match TRBD2. This CDR3 spans 16 amino acids. The ends lost 5 bases at V and 7 bases at J; junction bases unmatched: 13. From germline, CDR1 is MNHEY and CDR2 SVGAGI. The CDR3 protein is CASSSLSAGVGNEQFF. DNA of the CDR3: TGTGCCAGCAGTAGTCTTTCAGCGGGAGTGGGAAATGAGCAGTTCTTC.

This clonotype was recorded at least ten times. The chain carries TRBV4-2 and TRBJ2-3; TRBD2 aligns across 12 bases. The germline CDR1 and CDR2 sequences are LGHNA and YNFKEQ. J was trimmed by 5 bases and V by 4 bases; bases with no gene match: 7. The CDR3 has 16 residues. The CDR3 here is CASSPGLAGIGDTQYF. For the CDR3, the DNA is TGTGCCAGCAGCCCCGGACTAGCGGGAATTGGAGATACGCAGTATTTT.

This clonotype was found many times. CDR3 in DNA: TGTGCCAGCAGCTTAGAAGCCCGCTCGGGATTCCGTGGCGAAAACATTCAGTACTTC. Translating gives CASSLEARSGFRGENIQYF. The chain combines TRBV7-2 with TRBJ2-4; D possibly corresponds to TRBD2 (5 bases). Trimming cost V 1 base and J 5 bases, with 24 bases left between them. CDR1 and CDR2 from the germline V gene are SGHTA and FQGNSA. This CDR3 region has 19 residues.